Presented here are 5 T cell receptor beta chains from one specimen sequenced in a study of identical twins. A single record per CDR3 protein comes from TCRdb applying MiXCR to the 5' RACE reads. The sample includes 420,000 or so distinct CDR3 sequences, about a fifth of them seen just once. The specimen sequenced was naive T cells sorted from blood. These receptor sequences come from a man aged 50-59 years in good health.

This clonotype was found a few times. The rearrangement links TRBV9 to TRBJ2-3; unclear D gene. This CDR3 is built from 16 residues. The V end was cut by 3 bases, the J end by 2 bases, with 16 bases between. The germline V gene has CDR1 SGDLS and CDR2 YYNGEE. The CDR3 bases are TGTGCCAGCAGCGCGCCCCCCCGCAACACCACAGATACGCAGTATTTT. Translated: CASSAPPRNTTDTQYF.

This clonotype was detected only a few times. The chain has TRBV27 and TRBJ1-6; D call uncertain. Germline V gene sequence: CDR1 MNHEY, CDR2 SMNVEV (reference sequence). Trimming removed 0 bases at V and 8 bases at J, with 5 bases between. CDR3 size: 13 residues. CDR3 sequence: CASSLSRDSPLHF. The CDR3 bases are TGTGCCAGCAGTTTATCGAGGGATTCACCCCTCCACTTT.

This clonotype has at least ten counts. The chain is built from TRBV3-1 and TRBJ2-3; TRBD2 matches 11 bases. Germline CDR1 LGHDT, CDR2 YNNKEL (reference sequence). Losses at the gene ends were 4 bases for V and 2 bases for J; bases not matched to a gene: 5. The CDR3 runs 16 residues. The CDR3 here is CASSPRLAGITDTQYF. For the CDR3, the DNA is TGTGCCAGCAGCCCCAGACTAGCGGGAATCACAGATACGCAGTATTTT.

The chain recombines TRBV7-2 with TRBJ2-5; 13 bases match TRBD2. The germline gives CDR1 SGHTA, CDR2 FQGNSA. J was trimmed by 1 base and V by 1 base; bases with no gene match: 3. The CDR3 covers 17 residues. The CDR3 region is CASSLGGLAGLQETQYF. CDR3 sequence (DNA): TGTGCCAGCAGCTTAGGGGGACTAGCGGGGCTCCAAGAGACCCAGTACTTC.

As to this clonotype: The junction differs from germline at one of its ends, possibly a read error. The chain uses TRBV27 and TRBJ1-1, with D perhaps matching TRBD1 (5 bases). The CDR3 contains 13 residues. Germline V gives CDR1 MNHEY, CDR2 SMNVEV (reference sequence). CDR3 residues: CATSLGGGTEAFF. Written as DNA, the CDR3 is TGTGCCACCAGTTTGGGGGGAGGCACTGAAGCTTTCTTT.